The subject of this entry is one T cell receptor (beta chain). It lacks a known antigen. The sample holds no much larger clone one base away, and base qualities are not on file. Whole blood was collected in K2EDTA tubes by collaborating institutions according to the institutions' own protocols. For TCRbeta analysis, collaborators shipped samples as frozen whole blood, isolated PBMCs, or DNA extracted from either of those sample types. This sample was taken from a study of blood T cell repertoires in COVID-19 (dated by TCRdb to 2018 to 2021). A note on the overall study: The collaborator samples originated in the United States, Italy and Spain and spanned the acute and convalescent phases of COVID-19. The dataset comprised deeply sampled blood TCRbeta repertoires from subjects exposed to, actively infected with, or recovered from COVID-19. The sample metadata nearly always contained a de-identified subject ID, COVID-19 status, age in years and sex. The material from the prospective study consisted of cDNA or gDNA derived from T cells, B-cell-depleted T cells, or PBMCs. The samples were drawn from the first 160 participants of the ongoing ImmuneRACE study and from over a thousand subjects provided by 6 global collaborators. HLA class I and class II types, where available, came from metadata supplied by the sample provider rather than from assay-based typing. The repertoires were released in a freely available public database meant as a resource for research on the immune response to SARS-CoV-2. The paper's findings and limits, for the study overall: Clinical and demographic metadata were provided uncurated, with the amount varying by source and participant.

The CDR3 measures 13 amino acids from cysteine to phenylalanine. This entry keeps only the CDR3 DNA: 39 bases, framed from base 1. Looking up the germline V gene yields CDR1 MDHEN and CDR2 SYDVKM. V is trimmed back by 5 bases and J by 6 bases, and the junction contains 5 bases that no gene match accounts for. The immunoSEQ Assay, a bias-controlled multiplex PCR, was used to amplify TCRbeta CDR3 regions from genomic DNA. Turning to the authors' computational methods: The number of nucleated cells in each sample was estimated from the amplification of reference gene primers within the assay. To quantify the absolute abundance of each unique TCRbeta CDR3 rearrangement, sequence reads were collapsed and filtered. Productive Simpson clonality was computed per sample as the square root of Simpson's diversity index over productive rearrangements. Sourced from immuneACCESS, this table was stored by TCRdb with only in-frame sequences that have V and J called. A share of the clones is absent; for the studies checked, an unresolved V gene accounts for under half, and the remainder has no known explanation. D and trimming were read from the DNA, whereas the V and J calls and clone size are those reported in that table. The sample table contains about 150,000 clones; only one count was recorded for about 86% of them. In total, the top ten clones hold around 3.5% of the sample.

Sequenced sample: peripheral blood. The clonotype was recovered from a man aged 65-85 years with acute or convalescent COVID-19. The chain uses TRBV28 and TRBJ2-5; TRBD2 lines up with 8 middle nucleotides. Read as DNA, the sequence is TGTGCCAGCAGTACCGGGACTAGGAAGACCCAGTACTTC. The translation is CASSTGTRKTQYF. With the rest looked up from the reference TRBV28 and TRBJ2-5 genes rather than sequenced, the full variable domain is DVKVTQSSRYLVKRTGEKVFLECVQDMDHENMFWYRQDPGLGLRLIYFSYDVKMKEKGDIPEGYSVSREKKERFSLILESASTNQTSMYLCASSTGTRKTQYFGPGTRLLVL.